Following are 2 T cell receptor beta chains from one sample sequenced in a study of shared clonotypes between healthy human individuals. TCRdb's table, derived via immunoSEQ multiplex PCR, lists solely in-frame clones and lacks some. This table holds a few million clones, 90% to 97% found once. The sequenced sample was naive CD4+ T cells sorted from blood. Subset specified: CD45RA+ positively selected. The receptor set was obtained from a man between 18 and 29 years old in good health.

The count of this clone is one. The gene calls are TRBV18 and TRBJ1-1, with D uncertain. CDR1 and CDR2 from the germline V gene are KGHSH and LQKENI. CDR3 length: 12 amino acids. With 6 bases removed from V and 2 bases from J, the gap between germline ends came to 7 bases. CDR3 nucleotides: TGTGCCAGCTCCCGGATCAACACTGAAGCTTTCTTT. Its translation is CASSRINTEAFF.

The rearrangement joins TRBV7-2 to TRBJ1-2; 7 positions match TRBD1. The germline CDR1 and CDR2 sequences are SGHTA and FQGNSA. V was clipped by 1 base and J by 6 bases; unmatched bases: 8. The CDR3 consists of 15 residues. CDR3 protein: CASSLVGGGFDGYTF. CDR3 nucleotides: TGTGCCAGCAGCTTAGTTGGAGGGGGCTTCGATGGCTACACCTTC.